What follows describes a single TCR beta chain. These data are taken from a study of shared clonotypes between healthy human individuals. J gave up 0 bases and V 6 bases, and 6 bases lay outside the gene matches. CDR3 length: 15 amino acids. From germline, CDR1 is MNHEY and CDR2 SVGAGI. Data came from immunoSEQ multiplex PCR; TCRdb stores just in-frame clones and leaves some out. The repertoire holds about 2 million clones, with about 95% as singletons. The clonotype originates from a young man in good health. The sample comprised naive CD4+ T cells sorted from blood. Subset indicated: CD45RA+ positively selected. This sequence joins TRBV6-5 and TRBJ2-7; TRBD1 agrees at 9 bases. The CDR3 sequence: CASRPGTGTSYEQYF. The CDR3 DNA follows: TGTGCCAGCAGGCCCGGGACAGGGACCTCCTACGAGCAGTACTTC.